This TCR beta chain originates from a study of tumor-infiltrating lymphocytes in primary liver carcinoma. Whole-study findings and limits: Reduced overlap was seen in tumor-adjacent and tumor-blood pairs versus tumor region pairs.

This CDR3 is built from 14 residues. Trimming left V 6 bases short and J 5 bases short, with 17 bases between. Germline DNA was also extracted, with blood RNA taken from unsorted whole blood. Chronic HBV infection, untreated so far, was present in the patients. In the case of this clonotype: Antigen specificity is unknown.

Researchers generated TCR beta cDNA from about 500 ng of total RNA, relying on a constant-region primer. Employing slightly modified ARM-PCR, three nested multiplex PCR rounds were run, and these gave rise to the TCR beta libraries. The first two PCR rounds, roughly 9 cycles each, used TRBV1-TRBV30 forward primers and a C-beta reverse primer. TCRdb reprocessed the multiplex PCR reads via MiXCR and lists one record per CDR3 protein. The profile covers approximately 300,000 distinct CDR3 sequences, with roughly two thirds appearing a single time and approximately 9% taken by the ten largest. This rearrangement joins TRBV12-3 or TRBV12-4 to TRBJ2-7, with D possibly TRBD1 on 5 matching bases. The sample was peripheral blood. This clonotype originated in a man aged 40-55 years with primary liver carcinoma and hepatitis B virus infection. This CDR3 reads CASRESGWTHEQYF. The CDR3 nucleotides are TGTGCCAGCAGGGAGTCAGGGTGGACCCACGAGCAGTACTTC.